Below, 18 T cell receptor beta chains from the same sample are listed, as sequenced in a study of beta chain features in type 1 diabetes. Since all of the isolated RNA was reverse transcribed, expressed TCRB transcripts were what got sequenced. TCRdb's copy holds only in-frame clones and misses some; the assay was immunoSEQ multiplex PCR. There are about 210,000 clones in the sample; about a tenth occur only once, and approximately 1.4% lies in the top ten. Sequenced: central memory CD4+ T cells from blood. Receptor source: a young man in good health.

The chain links TRBV14 to TRBJ1-2; D might be TRBD1 (5 bases). Trimming took 3 bases from V and 5 from J, leaving 16 bases between them. The germline V gene has CDR1 SGHDN and CDR2 FVKESK. The CDR3 is made up of 15 amino acids. CDR3 nucleotide sequence: TGTGCCAGCAGCCAGGACGGGACCGTCTTATATGGCTACACCTTC. Translating gives CASSQDGTVLYGYTF.

This clone was seen at least ten times. The V gene is TRBV30, the J gene TRBJ2-4; tentatively, D is TRBD2 (6 bases). This CDR3 is built from 13 residues. CDR1 is GTSNPN and CDR2 is SVGIG in the germline V gene (reference sequence). The V end was cut by 1 base, the J end by 6 bases, with 10 bases between. CDR3 bases: TGTGCCTGGAGTGGAAGGGGAGGAAACATTCAGTACTTC. As protein: CAWSGRGGNIQYF.

This rearrangement joins TRBV2 to TRBJ2-7; the D gene is possibly TRBD1 (6 bases). CDR3 length: 13 residues. CDR1 and CDR2 from the germline V gene are SNHLY and FYNNEI. Trimming shortened V by 7 bases and J by 6 bases, and 16 bases separated the two germline ends. The CDR3 loop reads CASITGFDLEQYF. For the CDR3, the DNA is TGTGCCAGCATTACAGGGTTTGATCTCGAGCAGTACTTC.

The rearrangement joins TRBV6-1 to TRBJ1-1; no clear D. The ends were cut back, 3 bases at V and 0 bases at J, with 5 bases in the middle. The CDR3 has 13 amino acids. Germline assignment: CDR1 MNHNS and CDR2 SASEGT. CDR3 coding DNA: TGTGCCAGCAGTGAGGCAGTGAACACTGAAGCTTTCTTT. Amino acids: CASSEAVNTEAFF.

Ten or more counts support this clone. The chain joins TRBV28 to TRBJ1-2; D ambiguous. V was trimmed by 6 bases and J by 6 bases, leaving 14 bases between them. This CDR3 region has 13 residues. Germline loops: CDR1 MDHEN, CDR2 SYDVKM. The CDR3 is CASSRTAGHGYTF. Here the CDR3 DNA reads TGTGCCAGCAGCAGGACTGCCGGCCATGGCTACACCTTC.

The rearrangement uses TRBV30 and TRBJ2-7; D remains unclear. Germline lookup yields CDR1 GTSNPN and CDR2 SVGIG (reference sequence). V was cut by 8 bases and J by 6 bases, with 14 bases left in between. CDR3 length: 11 residues. CDR3 in DNA: TGTGCCCGGAAGGGAAATACCGAGCAGTACTTC. It specifies CARKGNTEQYF.

This clone occurred a few times. J is TRBJ2-7 and V is TRBV7-2; unclear D gene. The V gene's germline CDR1 is SGHTA and CDR2 FQGNSA. V was cut by 2 bases and J by 3 bases, with 8 bases left in between. The CDR3 loop spans 13 amino acids. CDR3 nucleotide sequence: TGTGCCAGCAGCTTATACCCACTCTACGAGCAGTACTTC. Translation gives CASSLYPLYEQYF.

V is TRBV15 and J is TRBJ1-2; D remains unclear. Trimming took off 5 bases at V and 0 bases at J, with 7 bases between the two ends. The germline gives CDR1 LNHNV, CDR2 YYDKDF (reference sequence). The CDR3 length is 13 residues. The CDR3 protein is CATSAAANYGYTF. For the CDR3, the DNA is TGTGCCACCAGCGCGGCTGCTAACTATGGCTACACCTTC.

This clone was observed a few times. V and J are TRBV19 and TRBJ1-1; D perhaps matches TRBD1 (5 bases). Germline CDR1 reads LNHDA; CDR2 reads SQIVND (reference sequence). The CDR3 is 12 amino acids. The V gene lost 7 bases and the J gene lost 7 bases, with 13 bases spanning the gap. CDR3 sequence: CASTLTEGEAFF. The CDR3, as DNA: TGTGCCAGTACCTTGACAGAAGGTGAAGCTTTCTTT. Supplemented by reference TRBV19 and TRBJ1-1, the full variable domain reads DGGITQSPKYLFRKEGQNVTLSCEQNLNHDAMYWYRQDPGQGLRLIYYSQIVNDFQKGDIAEGYSVSREKKESFPLTVTSAQKNPTAFYLCASTLTEGEAFFGQGTRLTVV.

The chain is built from TRBV5-6 and TRBJ2-7, with D unresolved. Trimming took 4 bases from V and 2 from J, leaving 13 bases between them. CDR1 and CDR2 (germline): SGHDT, YYEEEE. The CDR3 length is 14 residues. CDR3 nucleotides: TGTGCCAGCAGCGATACTCGGAGAACCTACGAGCAGTACTTC. Translating it yields CASSDTRRTYEQYF.

There are a few counts of this clone. The chain uses TRBV7-9 and TRBJ2-1, with D possibly TRBD2 on 6 matching bases. Per germline, CDR1 SEHNR and CDR2 FQNEAQ (reference sequence). The CDR3 is made up of 12 amino acids. The V end was cut by 5 bases, the J end by 15 bases, with 17 bases between. CDR3: CASSRRDSMRFF. In DNA form, the CDR3 reads TGTGCCAGCAGCAGACGGGACTCAATGAGGTTCTTC.

This clone was seen only a few times. V usage is TRBV29-1 and J usage is TRBJ2-3, with 10 bases identical to TRBD2. V trimming: 7 bases; J trimming: 0 bases; junction bases outside the gene matches: 4. CDR3 length: 14 residues. In germline, CDR1 is SQVTM, CDR2 ANQGSEA. This CDR3 is CSGLAGGSTDTQYF. CDR3 coding DNA: TGCAGCGGATTAGCGGGAGGTAGCACAGATACGCAGTATTTT.

This clone has ten or more counts. The V and J genes are TRBV30 and TRBJ2-7; tentatively, D is TRBD2 (6 bases). Deletions cut 3 bases from V and 3 bases from J, with 9 bases between. The germline CDR1 and CDR2 sequences are GTSNPN and SVGIG (reference sequence). The CDR3 runs to 12 residues. CDR3 bases: TGTGCCTGGAGGTCGCGGGGCTACGAGCAGTACTTC. Translated, it gives CAWRSRGYEQYF.

J is TRBJ2-5 and V is TRBV28, with TRBD2 matching 8 bases. V was clipped by 5 bases and J by 5 bases; unmatched bases: 13. Germline CDR1 MDHEN, CDR2 SYDVKM. The CDR3 is 16 amino acids. CDR3 sequence (DNA): TGTGCCAGCAGTGCCGGCGGCTCAGCGGGAGAGGAGACCCAGTACTTC. Its translation is CASSAGGSAGEETQYF. The entire variable domain, with the rest obtained from reference TRBV28 and TRBJ2-5, is as follows: DVKVTQSSRYLVKRTGEKVFLECVQDMDHENMFWYRQDPGLGLRLIYFSYDVKMKEKGDIPEGYSVSREKKERFSLILESASTNQTSMYLCASSAGGSAGEETQYFGPGTRLLVL.

This clone was observed a few times. This rearrangement joins TRBV29-1 to TRBJ2-5; D possibly matches TRBD1 or TRBD2 (6 bases each). The V gene's germline CDR1 is SQVTM and CDR2 ANQGSEA. Trimming took off 6 bases at V and 2 bases at J, with 10 bases between the two ends. The CDR3 is made up of 12 amino acids. The CDR3 spells CSVGGAQETQYF. The CDR3 nucleotides are TGCAGCGTCGGGGGCGCACAAGAGACCCAGTACTTC.

This clone was recorded a few times. The chain employs TRBV30 and TRBJ2-7; TRBD2 matches at 11 bases. From germline, CDR1 is GTSNPN and CDR2 SVGIG (reference sequence). Unmatched junction bases numbered 3, after V lost 2 bases and J lost 3 bases. This CDR3 spans 14 amino acids. CDR3 nucleotide sequence: TGTGCCTGGAGTCACGGGACTAGCGGCTACGAGCAGTACTTC. As protein: CAWSHGTSGYEQYF.

This clone was observed a handful of times. The chain is built from TRBV29-1 and TRBJ1-2; D may be TRBD1 (6 bases). Germline CDR1 reads SQVTM; CDR2 reads ANQGSEA. CDR3 size: 14 residues. Trimming pared 4 bases from V and 8 bases from J, leaving 20 bases between. CDR3 nucleotides: TGCAGCGTTGGACAGTCGACAGGTGGAACGGGCTACACCTTC. It specifies CSVGQSTGGTGYTF.

The chain links TRBV4-1 to TRBJ2-7; D might be TRBD1 (6 bases). Germline CDR1 reads MGHRA; CDR2 reads YSYEKL. V lost 3 bases, J lost 3 bases, and 12 bases lay in between. The CDR3 sequence is 14 residues long. The CDR3 protein is CASSHVQGNYEQYF. The CDR3 bases are TGCGCCAGCAGCCACGTCCAGGGGAACTACGAGCAGTACTTC.